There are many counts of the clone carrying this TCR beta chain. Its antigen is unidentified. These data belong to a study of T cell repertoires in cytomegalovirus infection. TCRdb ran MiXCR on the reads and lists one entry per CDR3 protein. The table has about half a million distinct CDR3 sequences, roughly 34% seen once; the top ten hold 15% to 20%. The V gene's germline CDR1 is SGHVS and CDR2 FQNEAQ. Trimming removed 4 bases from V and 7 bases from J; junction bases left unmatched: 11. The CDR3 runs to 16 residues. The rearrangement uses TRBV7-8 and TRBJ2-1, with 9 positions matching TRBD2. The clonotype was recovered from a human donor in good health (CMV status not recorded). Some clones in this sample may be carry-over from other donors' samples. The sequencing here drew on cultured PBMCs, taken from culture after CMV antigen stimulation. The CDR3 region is CASSSRDLAGRNEQFF. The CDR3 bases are TGTGCCAGCAGCTCCCGGGACCTAGCGGGAAGGAATGAGCAGTTCTTC.